This T cell receptor (beta chain) came from a study of T-cell memory formation after mild COVID-19. TCRdb analysed the 5' RACE reads with MiXCR anew, one entry per CDR3 protein. In the table there are around 200,000 distinct CDR3 sequences, about 18% of which are singletons. The receptor's source is a man aged 18 to 29 who had mild COVID-19 (a few samples of this study predate the infection). Cell type and time point are not known. The material sequenced was PBMCs or a T cell subset sorted from them (not recorded which).

Here the CDR3 reads CASRKGTGGGYTF. DNA of the CDR3: TGTGCCAGCAGAAAAGGGACAGGGGGAGGCTACACCTTC. This chain uses TRBV6-5 with TRBJ1-2; 11 nucleotides line up with TRBD1. Germline V gene sequence: CDR1 MNHEY, CDR2 SVGAGI. The CDR3 consists of 13 residues. Trimming took 6 bases from V and 8 from J; bases not matched to a gene: 5.